Following are 22 T cell receptor beta chains from one sample sequenced in a study of blood T cell repertoires in COVID-19. The data were produced by immunoSEQ multiplex PCR, yet TCRdb's version contains in-frame clones alone and is incomplete. The sample consists of 70,000 to 95,000 clones, about 82% of them appearing once. The material sequenced was peripheral blood. These receptors all come from a woman aged 60 to 75 with acute or convalescent COVID-19.

The chain is built from TRBV4-2 and TRBJ1-5; D might be TRBD1 (6 bases). Trimming shortened V by 0 bases and J by 4 bases, and 10 bases separated the two germline ends. The length of the CDR3 is 15 residues. Looked up from germline, CDR1 is LGHNA and CDR2 is YNFKEQ. The CDR3 is CASSQDLGGNQPQHF. DNA for the CDR3: TGTGCCAGCAGCCAAGATTTAGGGGGAAATCAGCCCCAGCATTTT.

V and J are TRBV28 and TRBJ2-4, with D maybe TRBD1 (6 bases). This CDR3 is 13 amino acids long. Germline V gene sequence: CDR1 MDHEN, CDR2 SYDVKM. Trimming stripped 6 bases from V and 9 bases from J, with 15 bases between. The CDR3: CASSLLQGSIQYF. The CDR3 DNA reads TGTGCCAGCAGCCTCTTACAGGGTAGCATTCAGTACTTC.

The genes are TRBV7-2 and TRBJ2-5; 7 positions match TRBD2. Germline assignment: CDR1 SGHTA and CDR2 FQGNSA. CDR3 size: 14 residues. Trimming removed 3 bases from V and 6 bases from J; junction bases left unmatched: 7. The CDR3 protein is CASSFSGLVKTQYF. CDR3 coding DNA: TGTGCCAGCAGCTTTAGCGGGTTAGTGAAGACCCAGTACTTC. Looking up the rest from reference TRBV7-2 and TRBJ2-5 gives the full variable domain: GAGVSQSPSNKVTEKGKDVELRCDPISGHTALYWYRQSLGQGLEFLIYFQGNSAPDKSGLPSDRFSAERTGGSVSTLTIQRTQQEDSAVYLCASSFSGLVKTQYFGPGTRLLVL.

The chain joins TRBV19 to TRBJ1-4; the D is unclear. The V and J ends lost 4 bases and 8 bases respectively, with 5 bases between them. This CDR3 has 11 amino acids. Germline-derived CDR1 and CDR2 are LNHDA and SQIVND (reference sequence). For the CDR3, the DNA is TGTGCCAGTAGTACTCAGGAAAAACTGTTTTTT. Its protein product is CASSTQEKLFF.

The chain combines TRBV3-1 (or the pseudogene TRBV3-2) with TRBJ2-1; weak D call: TRBD2 (6 bases). Germline-derived CDR1 and CDR2 are LGHDT and YNNKEL (reference sequence). V was clipped by 3 bases and J by 9 bases, with 15 bases between them. This CDR3 comprises 14 residues. CDR3 amino acids: CASSHTGRRAEQFF. The CDR3 bases are TGTGCCAGCAGCCATACCGGGAGAAGGGCTGAGCAGTTCTTC.

This chain connects TRBV5-5 to TRBJ2-7; TRBD1 is a possible D gene (6 bases). Trimming took 4 bases from V and 4 from J, leaving 12 bases between them. Per the germline V gene, CDR1 is SGHKS and CDR2 is YYEKEE (reference sequence). The CDR3 loop spans 13 amino acids. In nucleotides, the CDR3 is TGTGCCAGCAGCACCCAGGGGAGTTACGAGCAGTACTTC. Protein product: CASSTQGSYEQYF.

The V and J genes are TRBV19 and TRBJ2-6; TRBD1 agrees at 7 bases. Trimming took 4 bases from V and 2 from J; bases not matched to a gene: 8. The CDR3 has 17 amino acids. Germline loops: CDR1 LNHDA, CDR2 SQIVND (reference sequence). CDR3 coding DNA: TGTGCCAGTAGTACATCGGACAGGATAACTGGGGCCAACGTCCTGACTTTC. Encoded protein: CASSTSDRITGANVLTF.

The V call is TRBV6-5, the J call TRBJ2-7; D may be TRBD1 (5 bases). The CDR3 has 13 amino acids. CDR1 is MNHEY and CDR2 is SVGAGI in the germline V gene. V was cut by 2 bases and J by 1 base, with 6 bases left in between. The chain's CDR3 is CASSYAGSYEQYF. DNA of the CDR3: TGTGCCAGCAGTTACGCAGGGTCCTACGAGCAGTACTTC.

The chain has TRBV5-1 and TRBJ1-3; D might be TRBD1 (6 bases). Between the trimmed V and J ends, which lost 2 bases and 0 bases, there was a span of 9 bases. From germline, CDR1 is SGHRS and CDR2 YFSETQ. This CDR3 is 15 amino acids long. The CDR3 sequence: CASSLQGTSGNTIYF. The CDR3 coding sequence is TGCGCCAGCAGCTTACAGGGTACCTCTGGAAACACCATATATTTT.

The rearrangement uses TRBV18 and TRBJ2-7; 11 bases line up with TRBD2. From germline, CDR1 is KGHSH and CDR2 LQKENI. Trimming removed 5 bases from V and 4 bases from J; junction bases left unmatched: 4. The CDR3 runs 14 residues. The CDR3: CASSTTSGGYEQYF. As DNA, the CDR3 is TGTGCCAGCTCAACCACTAGCGGGGGATACGAGCAGTACTTC.

V is TRBV27 and J is TRBJ1-1; 9 nucleotides line up with TRBD1. Germline loops: CDR1 MNHEY, CDR2 SMNVEV (reference sequence). V lost 5 bases to trimming and J lost 5 bases; unmatched junction nucleotides: 6. The CDR3 covers 14 residues. CDR3 coding DNA: TGTGCCAGCAGTCTTCGGACAGGGGCGACTGAAGCTTTCTTT. Amino acids: CASSLRTGATEAFF.

The CDR3 sequence: CASSLTSGGANEQFF. As DNA, the CDR3 is TGTGCCAGCTCACTGACTAGCGGGGGGGCCAATGAGCAGTTCTTC. The chain has TRBV18 and TRBJ2-1; 14 bases agree with TRBD2. The CDR3 extends over 15 amino acids. V shed 4 bases, J shed 6 bases, and the junction held 2 bases outside the gene matches. The germline V gene encodes CDR1 KGHSH and CDR2 LQKENI.

The chain links TRBV6-6 to TRBJ2-7; 7 bases fit TRBD1. The trim removed 8 bases at V and 1 base at J, leaving 8 bases unmatched. CDR3 length: 14 residues. Germline lookup yields CDR1 MNHNY and CDR2 SVGAGI (reference sequence). CDR3 sequence reads: CASLPWTGSYEQYF. CDR3 nucleotide sequence: TGTGCCAGCCTCCCGTGGACAGGTTCCTACGAGCAGTACTTC.

The rearrangement links TRBV7-2 to TRBJ2-5; D is possibly TRBD2 (6 bases). Germline lookup yields CDR1 SGHTA and CDR2 FQGNSA. CDR3 length: 15 residues. Trimming left V 5 bases short and J 5 bases short, with 18 bases between. The CDR3: CASSAEGLRGETQYF. The CDR3 nucleotides are TGTGCCAGCAGCGCTGAGGGACTCCGGGGGGAGACCCAGTACTTC.

This clone was seen a handful of times. V is TRBV30 and J is TRBJ1-5; tentatively, D is TRBD1 (5 bases). CDR1 and CDR2 from the germline V gene are GTSNPN and SVGIG (reference sequence). The CDR3 runs to 13 residues. Between the trimmed V and J ends, which lost 5 bases and 2 bases, there was a span of 10 bases. The CDR3 region is CAWSTEGNQPQHF. CDR3 in DNA: TGTGCCTGGTCGACAGAGGGCAATCAGCCCCAGCATTTT.

This clone was observed a handful of times. The chain is built from TRBV6-6 and TRBJ2-4; a possible D gene is TRBD2 (7 bases). Per germline, CDR1 MNHNY and CDR2 SVGAGI (reference sequence). The CDR3 runs to 15 residues. V lost 5 bases and J lost 8, with 19 bases in between. Here the CDR3 reads CASSNTGTGRDIQYF. Here the CDR3 DNA reads TGTGCCAGCAGTAATACAGGTACAGGGAGGGACATTCAGTACTTC.

The V and J genes are TRBV30 and TRBJ2-1; 12 positions agree with TRBD2. CDR1 GTSNPN and CDR2 SVGIG come from the germline V gene (reference sequence). The CDR3 extends over 20 amino acids. V was pared by 6 bases and J by 0 bases, with 18 bases of the junction left unmatched. The CDR3 DNA reads as TGTGCCTGTAATCTGCGGAGGGGACTAGCGGGTAAGAGCTCCTACAATGAGCAGTTCTTC. Protein product: CACNLRRGLAGKSSYNEQFF.

J is TRBJ1-2 and V is TRBV30; D is undetermined. The CDR3 loop spans 14 amino acids. V gave up 8 bases and J gave up 6 bases, with 22 bases separating them. CDR1 is GTSNPN and CDR2 is SVGIG in the germline V gene (reference sequence). CDR3 protein: CAQGSVLGGHGYTF. Written as DNA, the CDR3 is TGTGCCCAAGGTTCGGTACTGGGAGGGCATGGCTACACCTTC.

The J gene is TRBJ1-2, the V gene TRBV29-1; a weak D match, TRBD1 (6 bases). V lost 7 bases, J lost 2 bases, and 23 bases lay in between. Per the germline V gene, CDR1 is SQVTM and CDR2 is ANQGSEA. This CDR3 spans 16 amino acids. The chain's CDR3 is CSAQQYGDRTNYGYTF. CDR3 coding DNA: TGCAGCGCCCAGCAGTACGGAGACAGGACAAACTATGGCTACACCTTC. Full variable domain (rest looked up from reference TRBV29-1 and TRBJ1-2): SAVISQKPSRDICQRGTSLTIQCQVDSQVTMMFWYRQQPGQSLTLIATANQGSEATYESGFVIDKFPISRPNLTFSTLTVSNMSPEDSSIYLCSAQQYGDRTNYGYTFGSGTRLTVV.

The chain uses TRBV5-1 and TRBJ2-1; D is undetermined. Germline-derived CDR1 and CDR2 are SGHRS and YFSETQ. Trimming cost V 0 bases and J 4 bases, with 8 bases left between them. This CDR3 region has 14 residues. This CDR3 is CASSLGQAYNEQFF. The CDR3 DNA reads as TGCGCCAGCAGCTTGGGTCAGGCGTACAATGAGCAGTTCTTC.

The gene calls are TRBV19 and TRBJ1-5; TRBD1 matches 11 bases. The CDR3 has 15 amino acids. Germline CDR1 is LNHDA and CDR2 is SQIVND (reference sequence). Trimming cost V 8 bases and J 5 bases; bases outside gene matches: 8. CDR3 bases: TGTGCCAGTGAGATTTGGGGACAGGGGGATCAGCCCCAGCATTTT. Its translation is CASEIWGQGDQPQHF.

The chain is built from TRBV11-3 and TRBJ1-6, with a weak D call TRBD1 (6 bases). The CDR3 sequence is 13 residues long. V gave up 6 bases and J gave up 7 bases, with 10 bases separating them. Germline CDR1 reads SGHNT; CDR2 reads YENEEA. The CDR3 DNA reads TGTGCCAGCAGACGGACAGCCAATTCACCCCTCCACTTT. As protein: CASRRTANSPLHF.